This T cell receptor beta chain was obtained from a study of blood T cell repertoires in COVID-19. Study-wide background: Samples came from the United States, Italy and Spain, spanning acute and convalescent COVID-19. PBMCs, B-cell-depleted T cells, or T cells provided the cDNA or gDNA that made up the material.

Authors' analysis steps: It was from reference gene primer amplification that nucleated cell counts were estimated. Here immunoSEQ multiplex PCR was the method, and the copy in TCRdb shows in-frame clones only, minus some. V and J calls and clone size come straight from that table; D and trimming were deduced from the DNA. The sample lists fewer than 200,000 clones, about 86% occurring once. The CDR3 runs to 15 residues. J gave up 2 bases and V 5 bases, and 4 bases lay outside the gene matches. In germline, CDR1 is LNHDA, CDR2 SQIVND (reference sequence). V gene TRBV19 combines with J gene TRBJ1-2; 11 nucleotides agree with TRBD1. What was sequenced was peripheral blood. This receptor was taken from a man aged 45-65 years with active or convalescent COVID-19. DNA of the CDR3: TGTGCCAGTAGTCCCGGGACAGGGGGAAACTATGGCTACACCTTC. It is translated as CASSPGTGGNYGYTF.